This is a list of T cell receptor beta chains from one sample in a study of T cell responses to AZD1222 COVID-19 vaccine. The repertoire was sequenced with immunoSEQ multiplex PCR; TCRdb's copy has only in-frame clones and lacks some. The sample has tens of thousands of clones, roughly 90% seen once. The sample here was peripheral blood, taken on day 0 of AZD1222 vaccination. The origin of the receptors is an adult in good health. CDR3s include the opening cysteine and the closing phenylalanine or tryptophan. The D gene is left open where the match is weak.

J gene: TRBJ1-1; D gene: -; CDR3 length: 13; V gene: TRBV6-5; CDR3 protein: CASSTEVNTEAFF
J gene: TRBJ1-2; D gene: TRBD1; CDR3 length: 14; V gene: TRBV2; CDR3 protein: CASSGQGAYYGYTF
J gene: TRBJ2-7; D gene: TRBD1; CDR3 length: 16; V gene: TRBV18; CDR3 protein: CASSPYGQGASYEQYF
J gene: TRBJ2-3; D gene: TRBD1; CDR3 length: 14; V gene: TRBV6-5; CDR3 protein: CASSDRGEADTQYF
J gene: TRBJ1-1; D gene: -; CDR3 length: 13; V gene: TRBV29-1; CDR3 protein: CSVPGPGNTEAFF
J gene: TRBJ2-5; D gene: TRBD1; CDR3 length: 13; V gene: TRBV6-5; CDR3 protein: CASSHGDSKTQYF
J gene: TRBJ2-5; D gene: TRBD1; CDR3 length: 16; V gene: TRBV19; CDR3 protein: CASSRTGDKYQETQYF
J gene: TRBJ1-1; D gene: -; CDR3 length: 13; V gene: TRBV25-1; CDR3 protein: CASRVQEYTEAFF
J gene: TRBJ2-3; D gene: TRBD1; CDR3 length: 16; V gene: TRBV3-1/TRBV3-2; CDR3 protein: CASSLDRTGSTDTQYF
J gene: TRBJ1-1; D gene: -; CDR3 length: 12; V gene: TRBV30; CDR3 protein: CAWSDGGLEAFF
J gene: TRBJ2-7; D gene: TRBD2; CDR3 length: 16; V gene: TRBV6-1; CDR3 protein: CASSEQGLAVPYEQYF
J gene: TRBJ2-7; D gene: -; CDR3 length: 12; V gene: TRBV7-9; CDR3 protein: CASSLGRDEQYF
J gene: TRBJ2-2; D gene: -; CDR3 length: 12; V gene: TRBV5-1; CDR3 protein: CASTFNTGELFF
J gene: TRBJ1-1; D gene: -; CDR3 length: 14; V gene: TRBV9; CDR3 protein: CASSVVGSNTEAFF
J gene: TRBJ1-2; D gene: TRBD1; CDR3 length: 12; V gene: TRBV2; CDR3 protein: CASQGDRGGYTF
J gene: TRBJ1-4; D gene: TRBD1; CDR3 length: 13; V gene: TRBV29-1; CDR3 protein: CSVGDRGGEKLFF
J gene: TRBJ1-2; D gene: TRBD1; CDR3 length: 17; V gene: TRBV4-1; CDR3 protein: CASSARTGSQANYGYTF
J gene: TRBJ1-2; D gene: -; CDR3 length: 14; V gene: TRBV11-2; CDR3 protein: CASSLELPLHGYTF
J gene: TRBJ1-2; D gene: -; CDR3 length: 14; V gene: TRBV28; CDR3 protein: CASSLAAGEGGYTF
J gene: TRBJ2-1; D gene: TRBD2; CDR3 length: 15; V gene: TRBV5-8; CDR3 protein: CASKGQLAGAGEQFF
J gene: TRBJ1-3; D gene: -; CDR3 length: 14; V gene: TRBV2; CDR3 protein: CASSDRANENTIYF
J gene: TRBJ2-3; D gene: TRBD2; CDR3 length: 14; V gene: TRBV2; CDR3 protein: CASSVLADTDTQYF
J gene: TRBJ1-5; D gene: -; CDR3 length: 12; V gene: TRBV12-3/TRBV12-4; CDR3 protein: CASSPVNQPQHF
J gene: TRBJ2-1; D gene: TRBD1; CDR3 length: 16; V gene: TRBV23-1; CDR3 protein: CASSQDRGRWVDEQFF
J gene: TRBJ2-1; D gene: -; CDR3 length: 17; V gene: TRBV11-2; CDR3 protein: CASSHHLGSGSYNEQFF
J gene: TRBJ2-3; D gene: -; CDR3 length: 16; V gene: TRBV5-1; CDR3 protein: CASSPANPGYTDTQYF
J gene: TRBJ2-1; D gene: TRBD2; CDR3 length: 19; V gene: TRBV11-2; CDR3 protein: CASSPGLAASRGSYNEQFF
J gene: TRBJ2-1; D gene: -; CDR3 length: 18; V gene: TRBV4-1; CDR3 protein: CASSQDWTTGPFLDEQFF
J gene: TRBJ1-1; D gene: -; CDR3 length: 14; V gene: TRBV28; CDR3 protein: CASSLGGGKTEAFF
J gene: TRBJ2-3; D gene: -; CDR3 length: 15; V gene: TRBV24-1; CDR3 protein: CATSGTIPGSDTQYF
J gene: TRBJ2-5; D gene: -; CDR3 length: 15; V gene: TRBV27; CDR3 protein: CASSLWQGVKETQYF
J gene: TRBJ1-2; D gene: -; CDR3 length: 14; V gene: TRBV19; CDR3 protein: CASSNGQSNYGYTF
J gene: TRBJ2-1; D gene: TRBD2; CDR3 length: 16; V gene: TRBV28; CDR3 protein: CASSYLAGGGYNEQFF
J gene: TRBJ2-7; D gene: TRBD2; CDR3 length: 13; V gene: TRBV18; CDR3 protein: CASSLAESYEQYF
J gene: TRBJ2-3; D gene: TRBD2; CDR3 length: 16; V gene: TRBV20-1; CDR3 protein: CSASGFEGGYSDTQYF
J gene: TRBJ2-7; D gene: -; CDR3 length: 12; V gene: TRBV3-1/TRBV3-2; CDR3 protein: CASSQDTYEQYF
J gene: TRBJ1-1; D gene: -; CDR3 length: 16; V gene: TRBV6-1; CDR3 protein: CASSVGFEFAGVAAFF
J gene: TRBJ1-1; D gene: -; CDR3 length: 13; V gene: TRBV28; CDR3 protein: CASSTGQNTEAFF
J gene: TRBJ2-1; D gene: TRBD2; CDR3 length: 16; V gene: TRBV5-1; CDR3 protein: CASSLAGGRANNEQFF
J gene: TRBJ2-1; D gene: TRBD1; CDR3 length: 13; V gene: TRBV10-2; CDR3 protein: CASRDRSYNEQFF
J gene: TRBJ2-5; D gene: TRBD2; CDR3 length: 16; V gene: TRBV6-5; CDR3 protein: CASSYSSPGREVTQYF
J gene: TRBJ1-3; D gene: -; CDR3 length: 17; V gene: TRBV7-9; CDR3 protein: CASSLRWQLSSGNTIYF
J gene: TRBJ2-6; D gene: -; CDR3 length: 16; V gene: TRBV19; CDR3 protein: CAGSLGVNSGANVLTF
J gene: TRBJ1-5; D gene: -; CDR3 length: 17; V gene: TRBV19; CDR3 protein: CASSIDLDYYSNQPQHF
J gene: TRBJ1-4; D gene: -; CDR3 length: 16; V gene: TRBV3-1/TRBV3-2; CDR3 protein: CASSQDIRDLGEKLFF
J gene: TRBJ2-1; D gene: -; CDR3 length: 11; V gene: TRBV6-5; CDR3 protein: CASKGPIEQFF
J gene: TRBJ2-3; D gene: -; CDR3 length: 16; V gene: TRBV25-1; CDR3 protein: CASSEGHAEAPDTQYF